This T cell receptor beta chain was sequenced for a study of T cell responses to AZD1222 COVID-19 vaccine. The repertoire was sequenced with immunoSEQ multiplex PCR; TCRdb's copy has only in-frame clones and lacks some. In the table there are around 150,000 clones, approximately 90% of which are singletons. Study results and caveats: Reports say nearly half of spike-specific TCRs go after unmutated variant regions. Across spike, vaccine-associated CD4 TCRs were found, dominant at 160-218 and 743-854. Baseline seropositivity characterized only a handful of AZD1222 recipients.

Analysis merged second doses at about 4 or about 12 weeks. As regards this clone: Its antigen remains unidentified.

This TCR came from an adult who received the AZD1222 COVID-19 vaccine. Sequenced material: peripheral blood, taken 28 days after the second AZD1222 dose.

The CDR3 loop reads CASRTPGFIQYF. CDR3 nucleotide sequence: TGTGCCAGCAGGACCCCGGGGTTCATTCAGTACTTC. The gene calls are TRBV6-5 and TRBJ2-4; D might be TRBD2 (5 bases). Trimming removed 6 bases at V and 9 bases at J, with 12 bases between. In germline, CDR1 is MNHEY, CDR2 SVGAGI. This CDR3 is 12 amino acids long.